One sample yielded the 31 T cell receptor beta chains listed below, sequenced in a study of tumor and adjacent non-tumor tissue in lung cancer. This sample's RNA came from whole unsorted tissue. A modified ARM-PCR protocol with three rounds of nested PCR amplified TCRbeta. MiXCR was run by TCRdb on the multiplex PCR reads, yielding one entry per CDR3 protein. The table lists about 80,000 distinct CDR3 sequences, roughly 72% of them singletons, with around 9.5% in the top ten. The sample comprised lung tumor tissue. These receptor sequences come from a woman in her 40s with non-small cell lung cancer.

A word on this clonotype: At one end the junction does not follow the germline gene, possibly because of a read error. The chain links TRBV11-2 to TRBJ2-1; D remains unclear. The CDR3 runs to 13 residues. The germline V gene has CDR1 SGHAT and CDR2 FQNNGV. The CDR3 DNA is TGCACCAGCAGCTTATCCGGTCTTGGGCTAGAGTTCTTC. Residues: CTSSLSGLGLEFF.

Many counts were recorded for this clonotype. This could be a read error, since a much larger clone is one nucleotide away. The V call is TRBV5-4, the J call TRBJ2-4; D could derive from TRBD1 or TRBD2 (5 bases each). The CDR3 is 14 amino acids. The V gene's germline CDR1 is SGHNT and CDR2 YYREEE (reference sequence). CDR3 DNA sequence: TGTGCCAGCAGCCCGAGGGGTGGTTCGAACATTCGGTACTTC. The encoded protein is CASSPRGGSNIRYF.

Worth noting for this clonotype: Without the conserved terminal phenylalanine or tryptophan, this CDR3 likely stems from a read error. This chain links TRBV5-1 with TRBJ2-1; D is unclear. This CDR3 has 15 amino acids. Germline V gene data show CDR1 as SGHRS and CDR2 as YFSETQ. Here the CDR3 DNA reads TGCGCCAGCAGGTCCGGGTCTTACTCCTACAATGGGCAGTTCGTC. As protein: CASRSGSYSYNGQFV.

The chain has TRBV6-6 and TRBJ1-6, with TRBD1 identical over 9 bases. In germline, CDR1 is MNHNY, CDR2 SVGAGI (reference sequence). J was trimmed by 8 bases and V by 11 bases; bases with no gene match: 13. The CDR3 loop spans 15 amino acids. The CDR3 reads CACSLRTGEYSPLHF. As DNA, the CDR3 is TGTGCCTGTAGTTTAAGGACAGGGGAGTATTCACCCCTCCACTTT.

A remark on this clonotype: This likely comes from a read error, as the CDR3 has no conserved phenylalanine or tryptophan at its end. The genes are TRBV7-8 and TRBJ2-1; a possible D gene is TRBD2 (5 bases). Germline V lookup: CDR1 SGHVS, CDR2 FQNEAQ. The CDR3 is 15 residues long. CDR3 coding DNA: TGTGCCAGCAGCTTAGGCGGGTATTTATACAATGAACAGTTCTAC. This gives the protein CASSLGGYLYNEQFY.

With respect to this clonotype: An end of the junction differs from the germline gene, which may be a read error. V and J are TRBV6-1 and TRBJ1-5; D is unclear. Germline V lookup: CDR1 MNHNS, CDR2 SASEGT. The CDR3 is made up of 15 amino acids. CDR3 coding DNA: TGTGCCAGCAGTGAAGCGCCTGGTGACAATGAGCCCCAGCATTTT. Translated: CASSEAPGDNEPQHF.

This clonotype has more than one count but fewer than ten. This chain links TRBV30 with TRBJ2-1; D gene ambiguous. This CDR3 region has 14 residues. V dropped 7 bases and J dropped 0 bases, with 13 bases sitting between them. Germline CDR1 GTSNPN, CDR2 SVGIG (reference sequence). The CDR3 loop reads CAYRWGSSYNEQFF. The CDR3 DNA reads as TGTGCCTACCGGTGGGGAAGCTCCTACAATGAGCAGTTCTTC.

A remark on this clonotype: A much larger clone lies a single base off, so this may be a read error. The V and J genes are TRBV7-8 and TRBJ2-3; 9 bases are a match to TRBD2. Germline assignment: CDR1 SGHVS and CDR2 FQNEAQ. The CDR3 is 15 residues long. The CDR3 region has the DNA TGTGCCAGCAGCTTTCTAGCGGGGAACACAGATATGCAGTATTTT. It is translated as CASSFLAGNTDMQYF. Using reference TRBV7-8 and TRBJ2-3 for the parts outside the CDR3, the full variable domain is GAGVSQSPRYKVAKRGQDVALRCDPISGHVSLFWYQQALGQGPEFLTYFQNEAQLDKSGLPSDRFFAERPEGSVSTLKIQRTQQEDSAVYLCASSFLAGNTDMQYFGPGTRLTVL.

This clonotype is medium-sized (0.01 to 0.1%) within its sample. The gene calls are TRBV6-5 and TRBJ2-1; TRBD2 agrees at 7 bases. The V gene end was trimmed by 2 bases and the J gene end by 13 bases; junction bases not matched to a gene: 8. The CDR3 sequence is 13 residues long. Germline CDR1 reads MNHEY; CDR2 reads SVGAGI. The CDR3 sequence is CASSYGAGVNQFF. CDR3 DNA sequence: TGTGCCAGCAGTTACGGTGCGGGGGTAAATCAGTTCTTC.

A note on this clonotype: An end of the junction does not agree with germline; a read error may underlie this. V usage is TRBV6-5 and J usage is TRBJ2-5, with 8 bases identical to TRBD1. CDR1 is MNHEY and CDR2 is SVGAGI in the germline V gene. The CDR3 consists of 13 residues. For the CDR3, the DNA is TGTACCAGCAGTTCCGGACAGGGAGAGACCCAGTACTTC. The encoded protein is CTSSSGQGETQYF.

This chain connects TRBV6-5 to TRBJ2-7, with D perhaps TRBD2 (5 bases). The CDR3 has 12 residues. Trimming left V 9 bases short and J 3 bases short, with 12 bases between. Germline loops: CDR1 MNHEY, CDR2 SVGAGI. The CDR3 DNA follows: TGTGCCAGTTTGTCGGGGATCTACGAGCAGTACTTC. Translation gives CASLSGIYEQYF.

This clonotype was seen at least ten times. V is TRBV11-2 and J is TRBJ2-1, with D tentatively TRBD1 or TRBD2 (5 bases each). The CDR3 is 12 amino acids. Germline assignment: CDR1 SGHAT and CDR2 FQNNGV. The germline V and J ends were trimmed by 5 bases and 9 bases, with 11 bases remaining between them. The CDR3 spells CASSHPRGEQFF. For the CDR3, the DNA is TGTGCCAGCAGCCACCCGAGGGGTGAGCAGTTCTTC.

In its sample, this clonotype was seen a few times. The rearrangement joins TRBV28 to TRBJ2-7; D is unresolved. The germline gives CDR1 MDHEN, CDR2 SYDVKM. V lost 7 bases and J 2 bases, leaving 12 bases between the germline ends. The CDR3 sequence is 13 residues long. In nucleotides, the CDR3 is TGTGCCAGCACCGTCTCTGGACCCTACGAGCAGTACTTC. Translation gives CASTVSGPYEQYF.

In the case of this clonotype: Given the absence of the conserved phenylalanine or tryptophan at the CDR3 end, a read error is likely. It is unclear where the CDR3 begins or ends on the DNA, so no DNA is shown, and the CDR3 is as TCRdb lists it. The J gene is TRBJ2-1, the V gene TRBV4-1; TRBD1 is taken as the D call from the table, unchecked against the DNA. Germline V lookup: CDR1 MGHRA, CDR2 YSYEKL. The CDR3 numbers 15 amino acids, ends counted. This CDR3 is CASSPGRQGYNEQIL.

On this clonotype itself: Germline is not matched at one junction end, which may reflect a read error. The CDR3 is CATATGTTDTQYF. In nucleotides, the CDR3 is TGTGCCACCGCCACAGGGACGACAGATACGCAATATTTT. The genes are TRBV6-1 and TRBJ2-3; perhaps TRBD1 as D (6 bases). This CDR3 comprises 13 residues. Germline V CDR1 and CDR2: MNHNS, SASEGT.

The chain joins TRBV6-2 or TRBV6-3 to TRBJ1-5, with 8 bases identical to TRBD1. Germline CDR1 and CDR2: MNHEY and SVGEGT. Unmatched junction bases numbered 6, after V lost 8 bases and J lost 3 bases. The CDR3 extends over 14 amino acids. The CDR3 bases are TGTGCCAGCGAGACAGGGGATGTCAATCAGCCCCAGCATTTT. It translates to CASETGDVNQPQHF.

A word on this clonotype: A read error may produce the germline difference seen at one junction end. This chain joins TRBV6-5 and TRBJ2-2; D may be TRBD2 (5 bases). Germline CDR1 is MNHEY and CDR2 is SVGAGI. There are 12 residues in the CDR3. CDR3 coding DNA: TGTGCCAGCATTCGCTTCACCGGGGTGCTGTTTTTT. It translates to CASIRFTGVLFF.

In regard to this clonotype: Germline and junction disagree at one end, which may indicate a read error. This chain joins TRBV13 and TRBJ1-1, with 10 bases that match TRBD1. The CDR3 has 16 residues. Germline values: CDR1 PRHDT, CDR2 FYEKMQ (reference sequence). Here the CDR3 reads CAISSGQGLMNTEAFF. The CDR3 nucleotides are TGTGCCATCAGCTCGGGACAGGGGCTTATGAACACTGAAGCTTTCTTT.

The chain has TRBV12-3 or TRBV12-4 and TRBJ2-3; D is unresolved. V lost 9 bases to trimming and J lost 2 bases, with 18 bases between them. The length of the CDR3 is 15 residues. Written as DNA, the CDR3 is TGTGCCAGTACTTTGTTGAGTGCTTACACAGATACGCAGTATTTT. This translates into CASTLLSAYTDTQYF.

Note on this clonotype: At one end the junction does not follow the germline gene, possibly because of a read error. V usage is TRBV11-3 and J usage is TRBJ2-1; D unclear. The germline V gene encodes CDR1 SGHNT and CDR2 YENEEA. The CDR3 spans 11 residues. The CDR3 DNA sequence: TGCGCCAGCAACTTAGACGCAAACCAGTTCTTC. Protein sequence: CASNLDANQFF.

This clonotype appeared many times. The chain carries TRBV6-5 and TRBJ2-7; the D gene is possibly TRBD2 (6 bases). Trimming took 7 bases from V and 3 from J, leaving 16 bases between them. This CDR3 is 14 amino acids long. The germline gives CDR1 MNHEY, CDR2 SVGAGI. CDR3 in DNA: TGTGCCAGCAAGAGTGCTAGCGCAAACTACGAGCAGTACTTC. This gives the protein CASKSASANYEQYF.

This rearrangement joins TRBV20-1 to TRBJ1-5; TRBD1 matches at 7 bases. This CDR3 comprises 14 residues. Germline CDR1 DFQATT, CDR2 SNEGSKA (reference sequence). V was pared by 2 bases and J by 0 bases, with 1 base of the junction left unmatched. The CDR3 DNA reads TGCAGTGCTAGACGGGACAGTAGCAATCAGCCCCAGCATTTT. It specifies CSARRDSSNQPQHF.

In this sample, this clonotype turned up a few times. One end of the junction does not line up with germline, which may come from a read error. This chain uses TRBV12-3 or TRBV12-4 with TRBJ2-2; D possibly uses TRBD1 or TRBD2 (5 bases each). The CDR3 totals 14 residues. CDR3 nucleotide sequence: TGTGCCAGCAGCCCGACAGCGAACATCGGGAAGCTGTTTTTT. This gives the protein CASSPTANIGKLFF.

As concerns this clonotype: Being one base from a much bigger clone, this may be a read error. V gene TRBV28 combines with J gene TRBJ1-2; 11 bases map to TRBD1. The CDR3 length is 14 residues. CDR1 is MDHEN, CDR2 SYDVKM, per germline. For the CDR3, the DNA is TGTGTCAGCAGGCGGGACAGGGGGTACTATGGCTACACCTTC. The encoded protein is CVSRRDRGYYGYTF.

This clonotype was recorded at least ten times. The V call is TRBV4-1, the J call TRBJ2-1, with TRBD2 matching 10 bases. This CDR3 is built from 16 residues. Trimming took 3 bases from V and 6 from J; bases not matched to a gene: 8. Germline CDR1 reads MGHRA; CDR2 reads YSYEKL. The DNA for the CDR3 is TGCGCCAGCAGCCAGTACGGACTAGCGGATCCCAATGAGCAGTTCTTC. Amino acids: CASSQYGLADPNEQFF.

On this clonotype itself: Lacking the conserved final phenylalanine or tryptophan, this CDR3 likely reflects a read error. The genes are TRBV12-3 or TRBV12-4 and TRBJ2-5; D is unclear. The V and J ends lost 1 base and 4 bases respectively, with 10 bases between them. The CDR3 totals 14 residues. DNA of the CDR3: TGTGCCAGCAGTTTAGATGGAGTTCTAGAGACCCAGTACTTG. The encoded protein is CASSLDGVLETQYL.

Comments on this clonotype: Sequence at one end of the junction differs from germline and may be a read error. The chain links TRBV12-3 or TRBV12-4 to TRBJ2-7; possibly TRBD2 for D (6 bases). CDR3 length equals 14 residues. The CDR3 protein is CASSFAGRPNEQYF. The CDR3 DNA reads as TGTGCCAGTAGTTTCGCGGGGAGGCCGAACGAGCAGTACTTC.

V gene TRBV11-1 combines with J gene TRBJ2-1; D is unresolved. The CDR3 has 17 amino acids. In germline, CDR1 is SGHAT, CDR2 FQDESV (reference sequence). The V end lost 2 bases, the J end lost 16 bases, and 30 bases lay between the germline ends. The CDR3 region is CASSLRVPPIGDNERFF. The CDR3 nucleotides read TGTGCCAGCAGCTTAAGAGTCCCGCCGATAGGAGACAATGAGCGATTCTTC.

The CDR3 protein is CASTRVGSTYEQYF. The CDR3 DNA sequence: TGTGCCAGTACCAGAGTGGGATCTACTTACGAGCAGTACTTC. The chain recombines TRBV12-3 or TRBV12-4 with TRBJ2-7; D ambiguous. V lost 9 bases and J lost 4, with 19 bases in between. This CDR3 has 14 amino acids.

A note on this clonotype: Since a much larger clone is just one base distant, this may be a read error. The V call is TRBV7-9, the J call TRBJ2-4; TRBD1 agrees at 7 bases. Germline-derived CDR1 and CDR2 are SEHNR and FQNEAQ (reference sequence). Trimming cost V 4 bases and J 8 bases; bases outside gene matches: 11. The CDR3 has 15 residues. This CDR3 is CASSSLGGSQHIQYF. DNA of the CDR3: TGTGCCAGCAGCTCCCTAGGGGGCTCTCAACACATTCAGTACTTC.

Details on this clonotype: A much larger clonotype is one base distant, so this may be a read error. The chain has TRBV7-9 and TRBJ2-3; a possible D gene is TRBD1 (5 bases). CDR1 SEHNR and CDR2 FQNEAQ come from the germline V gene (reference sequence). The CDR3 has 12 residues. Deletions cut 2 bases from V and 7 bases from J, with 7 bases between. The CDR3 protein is CASSLTGNTQYF. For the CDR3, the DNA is TGTGCCAGCAGCTTAACAGGAAATACGCAGTATTTT.